Sequencing of this TCR beta chain was carried out in a study of molecular identifiers for immune sequencing clone quantification. This clonotype was recorded a few times. Every naive CD8 library was made from between roughly 18,000 and 1,100,000 sorted cells with 10%, 30% or 50% RNA. TCRdb ran MiXCR on the PCR reads and lists one entry per CDR3 protein. This table has roughly 630,000 distinct CDR3 sequences, approximately 24% appearing once. The sequence derives from a human donor in good health. Some libraries in this study had Jurkat cell RNA spiked in. Sequencing input: naive CD8+ T cells from blood, with Jurkat cell RNA spiked in. Subset of the sample: FACS-sorted CD8+CD4-CCR7+CD45RA+ naive T cells.

The CDR3 loop reads CASSQGGGDLGYTF. CDR3 in DNA: TGCGCCAGCAGCCAAGGCGGAGGGGATCTAGGCTACACCTTC. This chain links TRBV4-3 with TRBJ1-2; TRBD1 might be the D (5 bases). Trimming removed 1 base from V and 8 bases from J, with 14 bases in between. The CDR3 consists of 14 residues. Germline V gives CDR1 LGHNA, CDR2 YSLEER.